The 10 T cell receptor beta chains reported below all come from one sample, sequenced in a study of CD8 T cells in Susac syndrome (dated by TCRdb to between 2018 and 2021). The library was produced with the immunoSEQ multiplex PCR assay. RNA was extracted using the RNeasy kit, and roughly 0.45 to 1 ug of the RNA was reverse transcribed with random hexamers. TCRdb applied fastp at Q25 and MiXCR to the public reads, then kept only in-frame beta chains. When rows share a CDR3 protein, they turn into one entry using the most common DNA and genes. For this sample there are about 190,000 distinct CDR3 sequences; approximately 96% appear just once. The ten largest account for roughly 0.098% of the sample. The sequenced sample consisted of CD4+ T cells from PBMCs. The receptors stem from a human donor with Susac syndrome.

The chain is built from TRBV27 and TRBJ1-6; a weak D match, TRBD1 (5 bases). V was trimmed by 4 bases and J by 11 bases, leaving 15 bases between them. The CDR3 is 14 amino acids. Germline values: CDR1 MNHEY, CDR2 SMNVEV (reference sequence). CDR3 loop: CASSSEGSKTPLHF. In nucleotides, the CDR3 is TGTGCCAGCAGTTCCGAGGGGTCGAAAACACCCCTCCACTTT.

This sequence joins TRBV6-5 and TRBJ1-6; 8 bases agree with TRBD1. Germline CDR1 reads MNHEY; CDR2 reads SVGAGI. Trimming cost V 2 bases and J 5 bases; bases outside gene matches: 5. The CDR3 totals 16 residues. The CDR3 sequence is CASSYTSDRDNSPLHF. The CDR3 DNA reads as TGTGCCAGCAGTTACACCTCGGACAGGGATAATTCACCCCTCCACTTT.

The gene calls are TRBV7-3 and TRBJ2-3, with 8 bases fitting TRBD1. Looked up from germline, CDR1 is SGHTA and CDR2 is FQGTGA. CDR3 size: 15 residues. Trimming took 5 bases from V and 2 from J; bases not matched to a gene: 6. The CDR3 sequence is CASSQGQAYTDTQYF. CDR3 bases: TGTGCCAGCAGCCAGGGACAGGCGTACACAGATACGCAGTATTTT.

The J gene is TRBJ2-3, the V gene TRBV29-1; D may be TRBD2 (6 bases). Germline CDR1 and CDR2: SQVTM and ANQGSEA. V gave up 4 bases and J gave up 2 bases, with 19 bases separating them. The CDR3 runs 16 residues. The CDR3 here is CSVVTERGRNTDTQYF. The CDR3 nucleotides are TGCAGCGTTGTCACAGAACGGGGGAGGAACACAGATACGCAGTATTTT.

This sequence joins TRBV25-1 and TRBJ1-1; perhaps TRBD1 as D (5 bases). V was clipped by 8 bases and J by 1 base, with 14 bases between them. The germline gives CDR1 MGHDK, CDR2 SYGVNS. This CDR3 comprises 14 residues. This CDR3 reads CASFRDGENTEAFF. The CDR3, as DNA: TGTGCCAGCTTCCGGGACGGCGAGAACACTGAAGCTTTCTTT.

As DNA, the CDR3 is TGCAGTGCTAGAGATCACAGGGGTAGCTCTGGGGCCAACGTCCTGACTTTC. Its protein product is CSARDHRGSSGANVLTF. The rearrangement links TRBV20-1 to TRBJ2-6, with 7 bases that match TRBD1. After removal of 0 bases from V and 0 bases from J, the junction contained 5 bases not matched to a gene. The CDR3 totals 17 residues. Germline V lookup: CDR1 DFQATT, CDR2 SNEGSKA (reference sequence).

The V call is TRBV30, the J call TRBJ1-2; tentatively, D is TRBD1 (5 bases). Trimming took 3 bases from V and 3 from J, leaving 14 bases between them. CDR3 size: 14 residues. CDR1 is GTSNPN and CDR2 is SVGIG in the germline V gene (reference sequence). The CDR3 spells CAWRTAGRDYGYTF. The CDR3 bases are TGTGCCTGGAGAACGGCGGGCAGGGACTATGGCTACACCTTC.

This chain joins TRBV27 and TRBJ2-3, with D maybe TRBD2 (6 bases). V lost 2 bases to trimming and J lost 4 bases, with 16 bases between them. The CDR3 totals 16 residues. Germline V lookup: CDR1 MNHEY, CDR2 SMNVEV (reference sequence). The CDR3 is CASSLLGGANSDTQYF. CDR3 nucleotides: TGTGCCAGCAGTTTACTTGGCGGGGCGAATTCAGATACGCAGTATTTT.

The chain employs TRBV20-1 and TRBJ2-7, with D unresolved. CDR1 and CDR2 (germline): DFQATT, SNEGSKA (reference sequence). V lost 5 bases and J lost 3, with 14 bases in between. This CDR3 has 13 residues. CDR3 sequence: CSARMAGIYEQYF. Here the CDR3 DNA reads TGCAGTGCTCGCATGGCAGGAATCTACGAGCAGTACTTC.

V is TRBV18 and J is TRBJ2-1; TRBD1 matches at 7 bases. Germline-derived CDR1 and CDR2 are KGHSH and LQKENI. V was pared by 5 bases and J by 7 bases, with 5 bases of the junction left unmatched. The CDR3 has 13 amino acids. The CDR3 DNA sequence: TGTGCCAGCTCAGGGGGACAGACTAATGAGCAGTTCTTC. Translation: CASSGGQTNEQFF.